This TCR beta chain was captured by sequencing in a study of T cell repertoires in cytomegalovirus infection. TCRdb reprocessed the reads via MiXCR and lists one record per CDR3 protein. The repertoire holds some 590,000 distinct CDR3 sequences, with around 40% as singletons. The CDR3 covers 16 residues. Losses at the gene ends were 2 bases for V and 6 bases for J; bases not matched to a gene: 12. Germline assignment: CDR1 SGHTA and CDR2 FQGNSA. There are many counts of this clonotype. No antigen is known for it. Study conclusions and caveats: The ex vivo response was dominated by HLA-C-restricted CMV-specific TCR beta clonotypes. Totalled public TCR beta family frequency picked out people who carried CMV plus the relevant HLA.

The rearrangement uses TRBV7-2 and TRBJ2-7; 8 bases line up with TRBD1. Material: cultured PBMCs, obtained from culture after CMV antigen stimulation. This receptor was taken from a human donor in good health (CMV status not recorded). Some clones in this sample may be carry-over from other donors' samples. The CDR3 loop is CASSLRRVSGGGEQYF. DNA of the CDR3: TGTGCCAGCAGCTTACGGCGTGTGTCAGGGGGCGGCGAGCAGTACTTC.